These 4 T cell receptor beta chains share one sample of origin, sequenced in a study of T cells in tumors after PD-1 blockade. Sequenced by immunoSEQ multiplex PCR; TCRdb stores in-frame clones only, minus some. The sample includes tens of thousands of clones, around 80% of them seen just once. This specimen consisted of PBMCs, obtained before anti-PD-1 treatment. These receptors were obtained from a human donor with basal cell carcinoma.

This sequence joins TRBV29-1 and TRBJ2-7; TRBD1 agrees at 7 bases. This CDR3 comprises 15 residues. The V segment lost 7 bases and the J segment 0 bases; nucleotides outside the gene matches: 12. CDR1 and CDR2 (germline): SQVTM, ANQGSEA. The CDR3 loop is CSAGGTGTDSYEQYF. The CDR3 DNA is TGCAGCGCTGGAGGCACTGGGACAGACTCCTACGAGCAGTACTTC.

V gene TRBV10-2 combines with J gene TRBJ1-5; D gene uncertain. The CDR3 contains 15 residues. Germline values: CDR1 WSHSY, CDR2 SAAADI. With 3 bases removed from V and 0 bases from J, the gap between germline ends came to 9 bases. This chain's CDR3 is CASSEEVYSNQPQHF. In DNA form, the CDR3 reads TGCGCCAGCAGTGAAGAGGTTTATAGCAATCAGCCCCAGCATTTT.

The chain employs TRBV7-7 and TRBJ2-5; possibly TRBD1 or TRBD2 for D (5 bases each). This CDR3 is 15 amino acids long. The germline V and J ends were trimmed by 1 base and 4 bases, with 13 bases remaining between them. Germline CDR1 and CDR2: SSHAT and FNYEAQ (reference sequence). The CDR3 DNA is TGTGCCAGCAGCTTAGGCCCGGATGGGGGAGAGACCCAGTACTTC. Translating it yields CASSLGPDGGETQYF.

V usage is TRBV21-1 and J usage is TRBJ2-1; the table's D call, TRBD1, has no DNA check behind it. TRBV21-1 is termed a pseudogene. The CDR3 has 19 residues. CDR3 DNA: TGTGCCAGCAGCTTTTATAAACGGACAGGGCTAATATCCTACAATGAGCAGTTCTTC. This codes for CASSFYKRTGLISYNEQFF.